One and the same sample provided the 8 T cell receptor beta chains below, sequenced in a study of neoadjuvant nivolumab and ipilimumab in lung cancer. Sequencing used immunoSEQ multiplex PCR; TCRdb keeps in-frame clones, though not all of them. The sample has some 10,000 clones, approximately 80% seen once. The source material was tumor tissue, sampled after neoadjuvant nivolumab, alone or with ipilimumab, at or shortly before surgery. Receptors were obtained from an adult with non-small cell lung cancer. Some clones in this sample may be carry-over from other donors' samples.

This chain connects TRBV4-2 to TRBJ2-3; 9 positions match TRBD2. V lost 8 bases to trimming and J lost 11 bases; unmatched junction nucleotides: 8. Looked up from germline, CDR1 is LGHNA and CDR2 is YNFKEQ. This CDR3 has 12 amino acids. CDR3 protein: CASGTSSRVQYF. DNA for the CDR3: TGTGCCAGCGGGACTAGCTCCCGGGTGCAGTATTTT.

DNA for the CDR3: TGTGCCAGCAGCTTATATTTTGCGCGGGACAGACTAGCGGGAGGGTCCCACGAGCAGTACTTC. It encodes CASSLYFARDRLAGGSHEQYF. This chain uses TRBV13 with TRBJ2-7; 14 positions agree with TRBD2. The ends lost 2 bases at V and 5 bases at J; junction bases unmatched: 20. The CDR3 totals 21 residues. Germline lookup yields CDR1 PRHDT and CDR2 FYEKMQ (reference sequence).

The chain joins TRBV15 to TRBJ2-3, with D tentatively TRBD2 (6 bases). The germline V and J ends were trimmed by 6 bases and 2 bases, with 18 bases remaining between them. Germline V lookup: CDR1 LNHNV, CDR2 YYDKDF (reference sequence). The CDR3 covers 16 residues. CDR3 protein: CATRIPTGSFTDTQYF. CDR3 in DNA: TGTGCCACCAGAATCCCGACCGGGAGCTTCACAGATACGCAGTATTTT.

This clone was seen a handful of times. This chain connects TRBV5-6 to TRBJ1-6; 7 nucleotides align to TRBD1. Germline assignment: CDR1 SGHDT and CDR2 YYEEEE. With V trimmed by 5 bases and J by 8 bases, 10 bases remained unmatched. This CDR3 has 15 amino acids. CDR3 protein: CASRVGTAYYSPLHF. CDR3 DNA sequence: TGTGCCAGCAGGGTAGGGACAGCATACTATTCACCCCTCCACTTT.

This chain uses TRBV7-2 with TRBJ2-3, with a tentative D call TRBD2 (5 bases). V dropped 5 bases and J dropped 4 bases, with 16 bases sitting between them. The CDR3 covers 15 residues. Germline CDR1 and CDR2: SGHTA and FQGNSA. CDR3 DNA: TGTGCCAGCAGCCGCCCTACTAGTCAGGCAGATACGCAGTATTTT. Its protein is CASSRPTSQADTQYF.

V usage is TRBV2 and J usage is TRBJ2-3; TRBD2 matches 9 bases. The CDR3 totals 14 residues. CDR1 and CDR2 from the germline V gene are SNHLY and FYNNEI. J lost 3 bases, V lost 7 bases, and 5 bases had no gene match. CDR3 sequence reads: CASKAGGFTDTQYF. Written as DNA, the CDR3 is TGTGCCAGCAAGGCGGGGGGGTTTACAGATACGCAGTATTTT.

V usage is TRBV7-8 and J usage is TRBJ2-3; tentative D call: TRBD2 (6 bases). Germline CDR1 reads SGHVS; CDR2 reads FQNEAQ. Trimming removed 2 bases from V and 1 base from J, with 7 bases in between. The CDR3 runs to 14 residues. CDR3 coding DNA: TGTGCCAGCAGCTTAACGGGAGGCACAGATACGCAGTATTTT. Amino acid sequence: CASSLTGGTDTQYF.

The chain links TRBV5-1 to TRBJ1-2; 10 nucleotides line up with TRBD1. The ends lost 0 bases at V and 7 bases at J; junction bases unmatched: 6. The CDR3 length is 15 residues. Germline V CDR1 and CDR2: SGHRS, YFSETQ. The CDR3 protein is CASSLGDRGRPGYTF. CDR3 coding DNA: TGCGCCAGCAGCTTGGGGGACAGGGGACGTCCTGGCTACACCTTC.